One and the same sample provided the 9 T cell receptor beta chains below, sequenced in a study of T-cell reconstitution after alpha-beta-depleted transplantation in children. Preparing the TCRbeta library involved the use of unique molecular identifiers. TCRdb called the PCR reads again in MiXCR, with one record for every CDR3 protein. The data contain hundreds of thousands of distinct CDR3 sequences, around 13% of them seen just once; the ten biggest clones take up approximately 0.8%. The sample in question was PBMCs, obtained before TCRalphabeta/CD19-depleted stem cell transplant. The receptors derive from a girl aged 2-10 years with congenital amegakaryocytic thrombocytopenia, due to receive a stem cell transplant.

This clonotype was seen just once. The V gene is TRBV20-1, the J gene TRBJ2-7; 11 bases agree with TRBD2. Trimming took 3 bases from V and 7 from J; bases not matched to a gene: 14. Per the germline V gene, CDR1 is DFQATT and CDR2 is SNEGSKA (reference sequence). CDR3 length: 16 amino acids. CDR3 nucleotide sequence: TGCAGTGCTAGCCCACACGACACTAGCGGGGGAAGGGAGCAGTACTTC. This translates into CSASPHDTSGGREQYF.

Here the CDR3 DNA reads TGTGCCAGCAGTTACAGCGCGAGGGGTGAAGCTTTCTTT. This encodes CASSYSARGEAFF. This chain links TRBV28 with TRBJ1-1; D possibly corresponds to TRBD1 (5 bases). With 4 bases removed from V and 7 bases from J, the gap between germline ends came to 13 bases. This CDR3 is 13 amino acids long. Germline V gives CDR1 MDHEN, CDR2 SYDVKM.

This clonotype occurred many times. The chain carries TRBV20-1 and TRBJ2-3, with 7 bases matching TRBD2. The V gene's germline CDR1 is DFQATT and CDR2 SNEGSKA (reference sequence). This CDR3 is 15 amino acids long. V trimming: 5 bases; J trimming: 2 bases; junction bases outside the gene matches: 10. This CDR3 is CSAHRPSGHTDTQYF. In DNA, the CDR3 is TGCAGTGCTCACCGCCCTAGCGGTCACACAGATACGCAGTATTTT.

Ten or more counts support this clonotype. The chain recombines TRBV12-3 or TRBV12-4 with TRBJ2-5; D possibly corresponds to TRBD1 (5 bases). The CDR3 extends over 17 amino acids. Trimming removed 3 bases at V and 2 bases at J, with 19 bases between. This chain's CDR3 is CASSFLGLEAEQETQYF. For the CDR3, the DNA is TGTGCCAGCAGTTTTTTGGGGCTAGAAGCCGAGCAAGAGACCCAGTACTTC.

This clonotype was seen ten or more times. The V gene is TRBV6-5, the J gene TRBJ2-1; D possibly matches TRBD1 or TRBD2 (6 bases each). Germline V gene sequence: CDR1 MNHEY, CDR2 SVGAGI. V was shortened by 0 bases and J by 7 bases, with 19 bases between the two germline ends. The CDR3 has 17 amino acids. The CDR3 protein is CASSYSRGWGRLNEQFF. CDR3 bases: TGTGCCAGCAGTTACTCCCGGGGGTGGGGGCGTCTGAATGAGCAGTTCTTC.

This clonotype was picked up a small number of times. The rearrangement uses TRBV11-2 and TRBJ2-7, with 9 bases identical to TRBD1. The CDR3 is made up of 16 amino acids. Germline values: CDR1 SGHAT, CDR2 FQNNGV. V shed 6 bases and J 0 bases; nucleotides not matched to a gene: 9. For the CDR3, the DNA is TGTGCCAGCAGGACTACCGGGACAGGGAGCTCCTACGAGCAGTACTTC. Translating gives CASRTTGTGSSYEQYF.

The genes are TRBV20-1 and TRBJ2-1; 10 bases match TRBD2. Per germline, CDR1 DFQATT and CDR2 SNEGSKA (reference sequence). V shed 6 bases and J 9 bases; nucleotides not matched to a gene: 17. The CDR3 consists of 16 residues. The DNA of the CDR3 is TGCAGTGCGGCCGGGACTAGCGTTTCCGCTCCAGTTGAGCAGTTCTTC. As protein: CSAAGTSVSAPVEQFF.

This clonotype was counted once. One end of the junction does not line up with germline, which may come from a read error. The rearrangement joins TRBV5-1 to TRBJ2-3; 7 bases agree with TRBD1. In germline, CDR1 is SGHRS, CDR2 YFSETQ. The CDR3 consists of 14 residues. CDR3 sequence (DNA): TGCGCCAGCAGCTCACAGGGGTTCGCAGATAGGCAGTATTTT. Encoded protein: CASSSQGFADRQYF.

This clonotype was seen many times. The rearrangement uses TRBV29-1 and TRBJ1-4; D is perhaps TRBD1 (5 bases). The CDR3 covers 13 residues. Looked up from germline, CDR1 is SQVTM and CDR2 is ANQGSEA. V was trimmed by 5 bases and J by 6 bases, leaving 13 bases between them. CDR3 loop: CSVRGALHEKLFF. The CDR3 DNA is TGCAGCGTTCGCGGGGCATTGCATGAAAAACTGTTTTTT. The whole variable domain, remainder taken from reference TRBV29-1 and TRBJ1-4, is SAVISQKPSRDICQRGTSLTIQCQVDSQVTMMFWYRQQPGQSLTLIATANQGSEATYESGFVIDKFPISRPNLTFSTLTVSNMSPEDSSIYLCSVRGALHEKLFFGSGTQLSVL.